These 20 T cell receptor beta chains were sequenced from one sample in a study of T cells after yellow fever vaccination. MiXCR, run by TCRdb on the 5' RACE reads, gives a single entry per CDR3 protein. The table lists roughly 260,000 distinct CDR3 sequences, roughly 13% of them singletons. The sample here was CD4+ T cells sorted from PBMCs, taken 45 days after the yellow fever booster vaccination. These TCRs come from a man aged 25-45 years who received the YFV17D yellow fever vaccine.

This clonotype was counted ten times or more. The CDR3, as DNA: TGTGCCAGCAGCCTCACCGGGACAGGGACTGGAAACACCATATATTTT. Translating gives CASSLTGTGTGNTIYF. The chain joins TRBV7-3 to TRBJ1-3; 9 bases match TRBD1. CDR1 SGHTA and CDR2 FQGTGA come from the germline V gene. The V and J ends lost 5 bases and 2 bases, in that order; junction bases with no gene match: 7. This CDR3 has 16 residues.

This clonotype was recorded a few times. V gene TRBV10-3 combines with J gene TRBJ2-3; perhaps TRBD2 as D (6 bases). Germline V gives CDR1 ENHRY, CDR2 SYGVKD. The V gene lost 3 bases and the J gene lost 6 bases, with 22 bases spanning the gap. The CDR3 length is 17 residues. CDR3 sequence reads: CAISDSGRGAGWDTQYF. The DNA for the CDR3 is TGTGCCATCAGTGACTCGGGCCGGGGTGCGGGATGGGATACGCAGTATTTT.

This clonotype was picked up a small number of times. The chain employs TRBV2 and TRBJ2-3, with TRBD2 matching over 14 bases. J lost 5 bases, V lost 10 bases, and 5 bases had no gene match. Germline V gene data show CDR1 as SNHLY and CDR2 as FYNNEI. The CDR3 totals 14 residues. The CDR3, as DNA: TGTGCCACGGGACTAGCGGGAGAGATAGATACGCAGTATTTT. It yields the protein CATGLAGEIDTQYF.

This clonotype was counted between two and nine times. CDR3 protein: CASSLAGDGGTPSQYF. The CDR3 DNA reads TGCGCCAGCAGCTTGGCCGGAGACGGGGGCACGCCGAGCCAGTACTTC. The J gene is TRBJ2-7, the V gene TRBV5-1, with D perhaps given as TRBD1 or TRBD2 (6 bases each). In germline, CDR1 is SGHRS, CDR2 YFSETQ. CDR3 length equals 16 residues. V was pared by 0 bases and J by 10 bases, with 23 bases between.

This clonotype was counted a few times. The rearrangement joins TRBV29-1 to TRBJ1-2; D remains unclear. V lost 7 bases, J lost 1 base, and 13 bases lay in between. This CDR3 is built from 13 residues. The germline CDR1 and CDR2 sequences are SQVTM and ANQGSEA. The CDR3 DNA follows: TGCAGCGCCAGTGAGTCTTTTAACTATGGCTACACCTTC. Its protein product is CSASESFNYGYTF. The variable domain in full, completed from reference TRBV29-1 and TRBJ1-2, reads SAVISQKPSRDICQRGTSLTIQCQVDSQVTMMFWYRQQPGQSLTLIATANQGSEATYESGFVIDKFPISRPNLTFSTLTVSNMSPEDSSIYLCSASESFNYGYTFGSGTRLTVV.

This clonotype was seen more than once but under ten times. The chain joins TRBV12-3 or TRBV12-4 to TRBJ2-7, with TRBD2 as a possible D gene (5 bases). The CDR3 has 13 amino acids. The germline V and J ends were trimmed by 4 bases and 1 base, with 8 bases remaining between them. CDR3 amino acids: CASSWTGSYEQYF. The CDR3 DNA is TGTGCCAGCAGTTGGACTGGATCCTACGAGCAGTACTTC.

The CDR3 DNA follows: TGTGCCAGCAGAAGACTAGCGGGAGAGACCCAGTACTTC. It yields the protein CASRRLAGETQYF. The rearrangement uses TRBV6-2 or TRBV6-3 and TRBJ2-5, with 10 nucleotides matching TRBD2. V trimming: 6 bases; J trimming: 4 bases; junction bases outside the gene matches: 2. This CDR3 contains 13 residues. The germline gives CDR1 MNHEY, CDR2 SVGEGT.

The CDR3 here is CASSASGTDTQYF. CDR3 nucleotide sequence: TGTGCCAGCAGCGCCTCAGGGACAGATACGCAGTATTTT. The chain couples TRBV7-2 to TRBJ2-3; possibly TRBD1 for D (5 bases). Germline assignment: CDR1 SGHTA and CDR2 FQGNSA. Deletions cut 5 bases from V and 3 bases from J, with 9 bases between. The CDR3 is 13 residues long.

The chain employs TRBV20-1 and TRBJ2-3; D not resolved. Germline CDR1 DFQATT, CDR2 SNEGSKA (reference sequence). The CDR3 totals 12 residues. V dropped 5 bases and J dropped 5 bases, with 11 bases sitting between them. The CDR3: CSARRRLDTQYF. In DNA form, the CDR3 reads TGCAGTGCTCGCCGCCGGCTAGATACGCAGTATTTT.

This clonotype was recorded a few times. The gene calls are TRBV20-1 and TRBJ2-1, with 7 bases matching TRBD2. The V segment lost 3 bases and the J segment 3 bases; nucleotides outside the gene matches: 5. Germline assignment: CDR1 DFQATT and CDR2 SNEGSKA (reference sequence). The CDR3 contains 14 residues. The CDR3 DNA sequence: TGCAGTGCTAGTGCACTAGCGATCTACAATGAGCAGTTCTTC. The encoded protein is CSASALAIYNEQFF.

This clonotype was observed a few times. The chain recombines TRBV5-4 with TRBJ2-5; 8 bases are shared with TRBD1. The CDR3 consists of 14 residues. The germline V gene has CDR1 SGHNT and CDR2 YYREEE (reference sequence). V gave up 3 bases and J gave up 1 base; unmatched junction bases: 2. CDR3 region: CASSWGTGQETQYF. For the CDR3, the DNA is TGTGCCAGCAGCTGGGGGACAGGCCAAGAGACCCAGTACTTC.

The chain employs TRBV20-1 and TRBJ2-3; no firm D call. V lost 6 bases to trimming and J lost 4 bases, with 17 bases between them. The CDR3 is 14 residues long. Germline V CDR1 and CDR2: DFQATT, SNEGSKA (reference sequence). CDR3 sequence reads: CSANSQVLADTQYF. For the CDR3, the DNA is TGCAGTGCGAACAGCCAGGTCTTGGCAGATACGCAGTATTTT.

This clonotype came up a few times. The V call is TRBV21-1, the J call TRBJ2-7; TRBD2 is the table's D call, not checked against the DNA. TRBV21-1 is a recognized pseudogene. The CDR3 consists of 16 residues. CDR3 in DNA: TGTGCCAGCAGCAAAAAAAGACTAGCGGGACCTTACGAGCAGTACTTC. This translates into CASSKKRLAGPYEQYF.

This clonotype was picked up many times. The chain has TRBV6-5 and TRBJ1-5; the match to TRBD1 covers 9 bases. The CDR3 runs 14 residues. J gave up 10 bases and V 5 bases, and 9 bases lay outside the gene matches. Germline V CDR1 and CDR2: MNHEY, SVGAGI. CDR3 nucleotide sequence: TGTGCCAGCAGTCGACAGGGGGGCGCGAACCCCCAGCATTTT. This translates into CASSRQGGANPQHF.

V usage is TRBV5-6 and J usage is TRBJ1-5, with a tentative D call TRBD1 (6 bases). CDR1 is SGHDT and CDR2 is YYEEEE in the germline V gene. This CDR3 has 16 residues. The V gene lost 4 bases and the J gene lost 3 bases, with 17 bases spanning the gap. In DNA, the CDR3 is TGTGCCAGCAGCCGATTTGGGGGGCGATTCAATCAGCCCCAGCATTTT. This gives the protein CASSRFGGRFNQPQHF.

V usage is TRBV6-4 and J usage is TRBJ2-2; 11 bases agree with TRBD2. The germline gives CDR1 MRHNA, CDR2 SNTAGT. The CDR3 has 19 amino acids. The CDR3 coding sequence is TGTACCTGCAGTTTCGGGTTACTAGCGGGAGTCTCCCGGACCGGGGAGCTGTTTTTT. This codes for CTCSFGLLAGVSRTGELFF.

The table lists this clonotype with a few counts. The V gene is TRBV7-9, the J gene TRBJ1-1, with 7 bases lining up with TRBD1. Trimming removed 5 bases from V and 3 bases from J; junction bases left unmatched: 3. The CDR3 totals 13 residues. Germline V lookup: CDR1 SEHNR, CDR2 FQNEAQ (reference sequence). The chain's CDR3 is CASSRQGYTEAFF. For the CDR3, the DNA is TGTGCCAGCAGCCGACAGGGTTACACTGAAGCTTTCTTT.

The chain has TRBV5-6 and TRBJ2-1; 8 bases align to TRBD1. Germline V gene sequence: CDR1 SGHDT, CDR2 YYEEEE. Trimming cost V 2 bases and J 7 bases; bases outside gene matches: 8. This CDR3 has 15 amino acids. The CDR3 here is CASSLQDRVMNEQFF. The CDR3 nucleotides are TGTGCCAGCAGCTTACAGGACAGGGTAATGAATGAGCAGTTCTTC.

At least ten counts were recorded for this clonotype. The CDR3 nucleotides are TGTGCCAGCAGTCTAATACCGGGACTCAACACCGGGGAGCTGTTTTTT. Its translation is CASSLIPGLNTGELFF. V is TRBV6-1 and J is TRBJ2-2; maybe TRBD2 (6 bases). This CDR3 is built from 16 residues. V was pared by 5 bases and J by 2 bases, with 15 bases between. Germline V CDR1 and CDR2: MNHNS, SASEGT.

The chain joins TRBV10-3 to TRBJ2-1, with 9 bases aligning to TRBD2. Germline V lookup: CDR1 ENHRY, CDR2 SYGVKD. The CDR3 sequence is 20 residues long. V dropped 4 bases and J dropped 1; count of bases not matched to a gene: 17. The CDR3 is CAISGVLAGFILGSYNEQFF. In DNA form, the CDR3 reads TGTGCCATCAGTGGGGTACTAGCGGGTTTTATTCTTGGATCCTACAATGAGCAGTTCTTC.